Listed below are T cell receptor beta chains from one sample, sequenced in a study of cytomegalovirus exposure and HLA in healthy donors. Only in-frame clones appear in the TCRdb table, and some are missing; sequencing was by immunoSEQ multiplex PCR. There are 160,000 or so clones in the sample; roughly 79% occur only once, and around 13% lies in the top ten. Source material: PBMCs. The receptor source for this set is a woman in her fifties or sixties in good health and CMV-seronegative. Both conserved end residues are part of each CDR3. Some rows have no size entry. The others give once, few or many, or a class for an expanded clone.

v_call clone_size cdr3_aa
TRBV6-6 NA CASTRGGTPFYEQYF
TRBV9 NA CASSAGGGTASYEQYF
TRBV7-8 NA CASSLGRGSDETQYF
TRBV9 NA CASSVEWTGDGYTF
TRBV9 NA CASSPSVAGWGNTIYF
TRBV5-6 NA CASSLGQYYEQYF
TRBV19 NA CASSIDTGQGYTDTQYF
TRBV7-9 NA CSSSPDRGSYNEQFF
TRBV15 NA CATSRDINSPLHF
TRBV5-4 few CASSAGSGVSYNEQFF
TRBV9 NA CASSAGTSGTLDTQYF
TRBV5-4 NA CASSFRGRGQDEQYF
TRBV30 NA CAWSAIGTAAYEQYF
TRBV2 NA CASSETRGTGELFF
TRBV29-1 once CSVGSLTGNEKLFF
TRBV2 NA CASSRPGSGNTIYF
TRBV7-2 NA CASSPRTSGSIDEQFF
TRBV7-3 NA CASSLGGKETDTQYF
TRBV7-6 NA CASSSRGGEQETQYF
TRBV6-5 NA CASSYSGGTAYEQYF
TRBV5-4 NA CASSLQGLDEQYF
TRBV7-8 NA CASSLDRVNTEAFF
TRBV6-4 NA CASSDSAGLAGAPSSYEQYF
TRBV5-6 NA CASSLAAGRQPQHF
TRBV11-2 few CASSFRGGLSNGYTF
TRBV2 NA CASSPDRAVTF
TRBV20-1 NA CSASGGGGLHF
TRBV28 NA CASSSPGDSNYGYTF
TRBV10-3 NA CAISDLLASNEQFF
TRBV13 NA CASSLGGRVGGNTIYF
TRBV11-2 once CASSFLRVNTGELFF
TRBV7-2 NA CASSLGGYTQYF
TRBV6-6 medium-sized CASTTNTGELFF
TRBV4-3 NA CASSQGQGTPGYTF
TRBV7-9 NA CASSSGTGGPDTEAFF
TRBV7-7 NA CASSSRGQPMNTEAFF
TRBV6-1 NA CASKAGLNTEAFF
TRBV4-3 NA CASSQDPTGSTEAFF
TRBV4-2 NA CASSQVGAGEPYEQYF
TRBV7-9 NA CASSLFPGQGESSYEQYF
TRBV29-1 NA CSVRPGQGYTEAFF
TRBV30 NA CAWTGTGAGEQYF
TRBV14 NA CASSHLFENEQFF
TRBV4-1 NA CASSQRTWNEQFF
TRBV5-1 NA CASSLGGEGIAETQYF
TRBV5-1 NA CASSDLRTGEGHTEAFF
TRBV19 NA CASMVWSGGSGNTIYF
TRBV5-6 NA CASSLSGSYNSPLHF
TRBV5-1 few CASSLQGDYSYEQYF
TRBV28 few CASRLTGTGYYEQYF